This T cell receptor beta chain was sequenced in a study of cytomegalovirus exposure and HLA in healthy donors. General observations from the study: In a later analysis, HLA-C alleles had the fewest associated TCRs, DRB1 alleles the most. In a later analysis, specific HLA alleles were associated with about 18,000 TCR beta sequences at a 0.05 false discovery rate. Later analysis found that TCR beta chains associated with HLA were more clonally expanded than other, equally common chains.

Trimming removed 2 bases at V and 4 bases at J, with 15 bases between. CDR1 is SGHRS, CDR2 YFSETQ, per germline. The CDR3 loop spans 15 amino acids. The PCR was carried out with 60 Vbeta primers and 13 Jbeta primers. Assay used: immunoSEQ multiplex PCR; TCRdb lists only in-frame clones, some missing. This sample has 140,000 to 150,000 clones; around 80% occur once, and the top ten carry about 3.2%. Worth noting for this clone: As yet, its antigen is unknown.

The gene calls are TRBV5-1 and TRBJ2-5, with D maybe TRBD1 (6 bases). The TCR was taken from a female donor in good health and CMV-seronegative. Sequenced: PBMCs. CDR3: CASSFFRGEGETQYF. As DNA, the CDR3 is TGCGCCAGCAGCTTTTTCAGGGGAGAAGGAGAGACCCAGTACTTC.